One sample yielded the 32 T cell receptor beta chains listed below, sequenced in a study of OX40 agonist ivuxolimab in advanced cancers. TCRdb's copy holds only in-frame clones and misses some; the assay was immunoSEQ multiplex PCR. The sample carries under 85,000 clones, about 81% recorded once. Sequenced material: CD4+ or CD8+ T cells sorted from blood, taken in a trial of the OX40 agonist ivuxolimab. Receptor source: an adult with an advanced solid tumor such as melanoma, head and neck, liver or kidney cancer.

CDR3 loop: CASSEGGTSYEQYF. CDR3 nucleotide sequence: TGTGCCAGCAGTGAAGGTGGGACGTCCTACGAGCAGTACTTC. The chain has TRBV6-1 and TRBJ2-7; D could derive from TRBD1 or TRBD2 (5 bases each). Germline CDR1 and CDR2: MNHNS and SASEGT. This CDR3 comprises 14 residues. Trimming stripped 1 base from V and 1 base from J, with 8 bases between.

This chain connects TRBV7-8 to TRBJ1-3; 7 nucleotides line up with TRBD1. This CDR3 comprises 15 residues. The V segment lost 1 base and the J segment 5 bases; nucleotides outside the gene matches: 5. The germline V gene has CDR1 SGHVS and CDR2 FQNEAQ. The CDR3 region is CASSLEGAARNTIYF. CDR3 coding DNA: TGTGCCAGCAGCTTAGAGGGGGCGGCCCGAAACACCATATATTTT. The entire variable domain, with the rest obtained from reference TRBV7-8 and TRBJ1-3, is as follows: GAGVSQSPRYKVAKRGQDVALRCDPISGHVSLFWYQQALGQGPEFLTYFQNEAQLDKSGLPSDRFFAERPEGSVSTLKIQRTQQEDSAVYLCASSLEGAARNTIYFGEGSWLTVV.

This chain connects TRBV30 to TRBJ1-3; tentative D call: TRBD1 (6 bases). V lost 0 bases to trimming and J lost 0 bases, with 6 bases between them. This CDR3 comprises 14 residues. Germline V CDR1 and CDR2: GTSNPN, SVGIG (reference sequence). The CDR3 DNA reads TGTGCCTGGAGTGTGGACAGCTCTGGAAACACCATATATTTT. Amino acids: CAWSVDSSGNTIYF.

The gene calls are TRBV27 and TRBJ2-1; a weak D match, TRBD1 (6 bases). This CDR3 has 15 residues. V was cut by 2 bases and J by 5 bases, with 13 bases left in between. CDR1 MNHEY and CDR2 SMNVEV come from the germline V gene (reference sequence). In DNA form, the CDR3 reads TGTGCCAGCAGTTTAGGGTGGGGGCTAGACAATGAGCAGTTCTTC. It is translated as CASSLGWGLDNEQFF.

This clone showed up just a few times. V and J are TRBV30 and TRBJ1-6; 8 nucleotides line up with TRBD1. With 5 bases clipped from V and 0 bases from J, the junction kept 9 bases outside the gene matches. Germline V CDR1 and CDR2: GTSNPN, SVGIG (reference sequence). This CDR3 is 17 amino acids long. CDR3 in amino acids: CAWGPRDRSSYNSPLHF. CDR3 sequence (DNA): TGTGCCTGGGGCCCACGGGACAGGAGCTCCTATAATTCACCCCTCCACTTT.

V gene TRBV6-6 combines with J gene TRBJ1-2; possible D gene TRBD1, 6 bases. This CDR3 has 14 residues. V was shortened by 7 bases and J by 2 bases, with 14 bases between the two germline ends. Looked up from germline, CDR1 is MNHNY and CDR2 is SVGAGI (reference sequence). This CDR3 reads CASNGAGVNYGYTF. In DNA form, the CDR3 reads TGTGCCAGCAATGGGGCAGGGGTAAACTATGGCTACACCTTC.

CDR3 nucleotides: TGCAGCGTCGGGACAAAAAAGATTCGCTCACCCCTCCACTTT. This codes for CSVGTKKIRSPLHF. V is TRBV29-1 and J is TRBJ1-6, with D perhaps TRBD1 (6 bases). The CDR3 consists of 14 residues. V gave up 6 bases and J gave up 10 bases, with 19 bases separating them. Germline V lookup: CDR1 SQVTM, CDR2 ANQGSEA.

The chain's CDR3 is CASRGQGKNTEAFF. In DNA, the CDR3 is TGTGCCAGCAGAGGACAGGGGAAAAACACTGAAGCTTTCTTT. This rearrangement joins TRBV6-1 to TRBJ1-1; 9 bases align to TRBD1. Germline CDR1 reads MNHNS; CDR2 reads SASEGT. Trimming cost V 6 bases and J 2 bases; bases outside gene matches: 4. This CDR3 is 14 amino acids long.

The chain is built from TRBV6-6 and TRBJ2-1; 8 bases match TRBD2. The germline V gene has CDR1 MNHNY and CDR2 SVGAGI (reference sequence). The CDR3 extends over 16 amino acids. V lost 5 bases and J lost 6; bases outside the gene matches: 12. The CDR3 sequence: CASSPLRSGGSNEQFF. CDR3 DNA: TGTGCCAGCAGTCCCTTACGAAGCGGGGGATCCAATGAGCAGTTCTTC.

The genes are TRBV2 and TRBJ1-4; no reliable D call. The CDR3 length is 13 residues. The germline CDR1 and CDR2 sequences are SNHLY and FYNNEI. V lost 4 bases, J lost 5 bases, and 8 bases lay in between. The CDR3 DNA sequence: TGTGCCAGCAGTGGCAGAGACAATGAAAAACTGTTTTTT. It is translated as CASSGRDNEKLFF.

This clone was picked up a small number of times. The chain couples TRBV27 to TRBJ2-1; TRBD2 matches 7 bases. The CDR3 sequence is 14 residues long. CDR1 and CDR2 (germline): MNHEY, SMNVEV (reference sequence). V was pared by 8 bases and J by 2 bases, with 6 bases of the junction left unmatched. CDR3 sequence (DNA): TGTGCCAGCGCGGGAGATGGGACCTACAATGAGCAGTTCTTC. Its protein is CASAGDGTYNEQFF.

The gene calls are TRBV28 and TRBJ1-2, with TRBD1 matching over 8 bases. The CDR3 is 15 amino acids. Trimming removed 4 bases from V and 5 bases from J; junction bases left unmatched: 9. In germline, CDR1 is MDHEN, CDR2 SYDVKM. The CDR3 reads CASSYIQGVLYGYTF. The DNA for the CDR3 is TGTGCCAGCAGTTATATACAGGGGGTACTTTATGGCTACACCTTC.

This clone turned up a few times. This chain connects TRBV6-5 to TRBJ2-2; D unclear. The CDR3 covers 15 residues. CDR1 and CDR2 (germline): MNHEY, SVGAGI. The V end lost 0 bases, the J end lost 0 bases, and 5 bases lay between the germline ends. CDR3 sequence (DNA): TGTGCCAGCAGTTACTCACCAGCGAACACCGGGGAGCTGTTTTTT. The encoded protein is CASSYSPANTGELFF.

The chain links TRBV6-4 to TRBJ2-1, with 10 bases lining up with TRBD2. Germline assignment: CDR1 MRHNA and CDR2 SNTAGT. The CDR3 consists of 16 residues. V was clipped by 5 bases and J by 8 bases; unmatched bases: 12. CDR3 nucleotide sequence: TGTGCCAGCAGTCGGGACGAGCTAGCGGGGGCCCATGAGCAGTTCTTC. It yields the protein CASSRDELAGAHEQFF.

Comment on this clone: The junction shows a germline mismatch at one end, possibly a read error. The CDR3 DNA follows: TGTGCCAGCTCACCACCGACAGCTACTGCCATCTATTTT. Translated: CASSPPTATAIYF. The J gene is TRBJ1-3, the V gene TRBV18, with D tentatively TRBD1 (5 bases). CDR3 length: 13 amino acids. Germline V gene sequence: CDR1 KGHSH, CDR2 LQKENI.

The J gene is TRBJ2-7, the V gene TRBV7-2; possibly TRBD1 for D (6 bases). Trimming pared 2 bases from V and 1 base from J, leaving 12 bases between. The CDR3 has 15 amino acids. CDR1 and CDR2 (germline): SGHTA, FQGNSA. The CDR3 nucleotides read TGTGCCAGCAGCTTATATGTCAGGGGTTCCTACGAGCAGTACTTC. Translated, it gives CASSLYVRGSYEQYF.

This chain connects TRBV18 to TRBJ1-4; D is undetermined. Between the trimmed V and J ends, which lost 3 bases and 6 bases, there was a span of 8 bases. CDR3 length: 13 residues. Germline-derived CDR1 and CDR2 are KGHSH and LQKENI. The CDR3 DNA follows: TGTGCCAGCTCACCGGACCTGCATGAAAAACTGTTTTTT. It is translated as CASSPDLHEKLFF.

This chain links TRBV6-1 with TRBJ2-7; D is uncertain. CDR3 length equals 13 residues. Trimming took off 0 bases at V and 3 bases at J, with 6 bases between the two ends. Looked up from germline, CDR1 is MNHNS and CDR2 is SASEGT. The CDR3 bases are TGTGCCAGCAGTGAAGCATCTTTCTACGAGCAGTACTTC. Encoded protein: CASSEASFYEQYF.

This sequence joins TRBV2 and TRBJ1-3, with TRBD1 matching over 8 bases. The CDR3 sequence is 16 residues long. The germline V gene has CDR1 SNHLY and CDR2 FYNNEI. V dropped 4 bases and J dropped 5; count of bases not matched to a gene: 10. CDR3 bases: TGTGCCAGCAGTGGGGGCTGGACAGGGTTAAGAAACACCATATATTTT. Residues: CASSGGWTGLRNTIYF.

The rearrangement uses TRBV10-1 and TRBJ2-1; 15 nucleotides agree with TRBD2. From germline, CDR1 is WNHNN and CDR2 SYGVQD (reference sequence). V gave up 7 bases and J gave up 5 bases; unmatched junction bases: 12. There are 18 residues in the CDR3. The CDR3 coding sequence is TGCGCCAGCAACCACGGACTAGCGGGAGGGAAATGTGACAATGAGCAGTTCTTC. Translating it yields CASNHGLAGGKCDNEQFF.

CDR3 nucleotides: TGTGCCAGTAGACGATACAGGGAAGGATCACCCCTCCACTTT. As protein: CASRRYREGSPLHF. This rearrangement joins TRBV19 to TRBJ1-6, with a weak D call TRBD1 (6 bases). Germline CDR1 reads LNHDA; CDR2 reads SQIVND (reference sequence). V lost 6 bases, J lost 10 bases, and 16 bases lay in between. CDR3 size: 14 residues.

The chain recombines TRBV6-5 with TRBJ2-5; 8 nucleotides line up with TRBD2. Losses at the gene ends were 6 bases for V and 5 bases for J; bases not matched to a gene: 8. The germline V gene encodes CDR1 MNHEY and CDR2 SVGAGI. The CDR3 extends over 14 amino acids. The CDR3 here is CASSRNSGMETQYF. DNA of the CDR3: TGTGCCAGCAGCCGTAATAGCGGGATGGAGACCCAGTACTTC.

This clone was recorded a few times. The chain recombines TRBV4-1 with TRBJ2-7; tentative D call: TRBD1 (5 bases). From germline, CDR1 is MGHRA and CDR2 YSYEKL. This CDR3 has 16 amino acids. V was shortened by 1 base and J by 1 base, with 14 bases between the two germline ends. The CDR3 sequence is CASSQGPGIQSYEQYF. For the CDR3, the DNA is TGCGCCAGCAGCCAAGGACCAGGGATCCAATCCTACGAGCAGTACTTC.

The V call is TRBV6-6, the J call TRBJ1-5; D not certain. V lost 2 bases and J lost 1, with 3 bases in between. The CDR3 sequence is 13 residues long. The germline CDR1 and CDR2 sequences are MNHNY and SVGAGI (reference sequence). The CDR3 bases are TGTGCCAGCAGTTACAACAGCAATCAGCCCCAGCATTTT. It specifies CASSYNSNQPQHF.

The CDR3 DNA reads as TGTGCCAGCTCATCAAGGTCAGCGGCAGAACCCGACGAGCAGTACTTC. Translating it yields CASSSRSAAEPDEQYF. The gene calls are TRBV18 and TRBJ2-7; D possibly corresponds to TRBD2 (5 bases). This CDR3 comprises 16 residues. Deletions cut 5 bases from V and 5 bases from J, with 22 bases between. CDR1 is KGHSH and CDR2 is LQKENI in the germline V gene.

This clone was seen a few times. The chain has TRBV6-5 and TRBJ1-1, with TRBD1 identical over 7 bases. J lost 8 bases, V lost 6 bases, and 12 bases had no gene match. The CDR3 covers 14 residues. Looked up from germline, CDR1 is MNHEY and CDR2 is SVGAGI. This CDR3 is CASRPDRARGEAFF. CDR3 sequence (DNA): TGTGCCAGCAGGCCAGACAGGGCGCGGGGCGAAGCTTTCTTT.

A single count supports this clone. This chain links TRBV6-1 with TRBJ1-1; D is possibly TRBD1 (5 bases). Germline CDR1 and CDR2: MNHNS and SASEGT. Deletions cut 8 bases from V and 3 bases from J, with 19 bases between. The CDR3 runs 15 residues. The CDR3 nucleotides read TGTGCCAGCTCGAGAAGGGGCGCGGGTCACACTGAAGCTTTCTTT. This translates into CASSRRGAGHTEAFF.

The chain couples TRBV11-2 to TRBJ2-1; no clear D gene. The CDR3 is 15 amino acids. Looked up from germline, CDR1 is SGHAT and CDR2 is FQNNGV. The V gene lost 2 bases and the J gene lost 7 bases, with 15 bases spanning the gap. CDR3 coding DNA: TGTGCCAGCAGCTTACGTCCCAGCCCTTTGAATGAGCAGTTCTTC. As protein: CASSLRPSPLNEQFF.

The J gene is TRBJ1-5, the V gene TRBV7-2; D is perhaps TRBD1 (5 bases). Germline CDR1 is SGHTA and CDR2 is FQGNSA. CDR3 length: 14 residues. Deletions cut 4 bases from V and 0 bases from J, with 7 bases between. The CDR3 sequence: CASSSGVSNQPQHF. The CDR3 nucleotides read TGTGCCAGCAGCTCGGGGGTTAGCAATCAGCCCCAGCATTTT.

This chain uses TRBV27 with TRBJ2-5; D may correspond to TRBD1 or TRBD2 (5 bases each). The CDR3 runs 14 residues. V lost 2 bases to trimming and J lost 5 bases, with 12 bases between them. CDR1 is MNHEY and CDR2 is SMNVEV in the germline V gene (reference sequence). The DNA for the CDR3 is TGTGCCAGCAGTTTAGGGGCAGAGGGGGAGACCCAGTACTTC. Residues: CASSLGAEGETQYF.

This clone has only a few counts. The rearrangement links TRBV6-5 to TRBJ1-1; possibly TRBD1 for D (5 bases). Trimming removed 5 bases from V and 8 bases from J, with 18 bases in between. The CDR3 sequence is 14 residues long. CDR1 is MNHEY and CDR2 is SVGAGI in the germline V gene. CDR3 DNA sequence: TGTGCCAGCAGTCCACCTATTGGGGCGGGCGAAGCTTTCTTT. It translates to CASSPPIGAGEAFF.

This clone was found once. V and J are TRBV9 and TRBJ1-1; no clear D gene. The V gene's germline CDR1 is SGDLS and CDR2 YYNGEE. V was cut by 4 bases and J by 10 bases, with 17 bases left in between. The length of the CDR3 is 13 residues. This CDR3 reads CASSPGIEMGAFF. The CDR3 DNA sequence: TGTGCCAGCAGCCCCGGGATCGAGATGGGAGCTTTCTTT. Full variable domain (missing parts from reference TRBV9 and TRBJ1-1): DSGVTQTPKHLITATGQRVTLRCSPRSGDLSVYWYQQSLDQGLQFLIQYYNGEERAKGNILERFSAQQFPDLHSELNLSSLELGDSALYFCASSPGIEMGAFFGQGTRLTVV.